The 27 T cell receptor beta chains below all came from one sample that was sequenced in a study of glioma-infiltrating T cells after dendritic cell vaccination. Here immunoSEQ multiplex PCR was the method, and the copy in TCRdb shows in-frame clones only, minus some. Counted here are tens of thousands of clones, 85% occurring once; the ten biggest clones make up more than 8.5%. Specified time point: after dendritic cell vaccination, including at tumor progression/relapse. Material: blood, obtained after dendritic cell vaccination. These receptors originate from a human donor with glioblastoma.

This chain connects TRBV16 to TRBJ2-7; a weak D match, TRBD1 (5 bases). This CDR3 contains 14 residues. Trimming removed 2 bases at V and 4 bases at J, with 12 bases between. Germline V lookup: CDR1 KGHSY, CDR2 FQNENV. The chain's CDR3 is CASSQEQGYYEQYF. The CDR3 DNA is TGTGCCAGCAGCCAAGAGCAGGGTTATTACGAGCAGTACTTC.

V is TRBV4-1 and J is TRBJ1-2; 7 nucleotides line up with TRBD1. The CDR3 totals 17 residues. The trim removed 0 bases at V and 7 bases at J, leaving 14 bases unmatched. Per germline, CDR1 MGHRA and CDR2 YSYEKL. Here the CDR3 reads CASSQDLRGGRVRGYTF. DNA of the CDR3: TGCGCCAGCAGCCAAGATCTGAGAGGGGGCCGGGTACGTGGCTACACCTTC.

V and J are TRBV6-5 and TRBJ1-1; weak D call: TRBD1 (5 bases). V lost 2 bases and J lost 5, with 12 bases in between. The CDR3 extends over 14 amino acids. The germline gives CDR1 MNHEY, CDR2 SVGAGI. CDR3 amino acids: CASSYLAGLTEAFF. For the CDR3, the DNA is TGTGCCAGCAGTTACCTCGCAGGGTTGACTGAAGCTTTCTTT.

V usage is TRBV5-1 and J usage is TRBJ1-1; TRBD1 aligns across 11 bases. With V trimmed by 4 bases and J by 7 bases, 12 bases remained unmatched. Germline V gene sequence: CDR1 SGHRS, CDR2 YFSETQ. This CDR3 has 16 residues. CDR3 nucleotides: TGCGCCAGCAGCCCGTGGACAGGGGGCGGCGACATTGAAGCTTTCTTT. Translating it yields CASSPWTGGGDIEAFF.

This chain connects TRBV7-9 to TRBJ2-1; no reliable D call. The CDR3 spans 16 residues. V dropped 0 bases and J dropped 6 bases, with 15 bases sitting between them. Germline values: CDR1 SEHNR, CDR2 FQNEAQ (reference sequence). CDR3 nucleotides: TGTGCCAGCAGCTTAGCGCCCCCGTCTGGGCTCAATGAGCAGTTCTTC. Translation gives CASSLAPPSGLNEQFF.

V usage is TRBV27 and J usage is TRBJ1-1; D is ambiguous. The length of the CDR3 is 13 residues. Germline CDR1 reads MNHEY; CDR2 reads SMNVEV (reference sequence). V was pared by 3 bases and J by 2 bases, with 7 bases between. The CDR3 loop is CASSFGSNTEAFF. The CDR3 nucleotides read TGTGCCAGCAGTTTCGGTTCCAACACTGAAGCTTTCTTT.

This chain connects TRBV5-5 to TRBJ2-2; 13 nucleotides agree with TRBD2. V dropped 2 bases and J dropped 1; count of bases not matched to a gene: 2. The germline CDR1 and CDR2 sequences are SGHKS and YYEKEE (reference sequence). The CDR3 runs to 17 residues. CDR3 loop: CASSLLAGGLNTGELFF. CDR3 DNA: TGTGCCAGCAGCTTACTAGCGGGGGGGCTGAACACCGGGGAGCTGTTTTTT.

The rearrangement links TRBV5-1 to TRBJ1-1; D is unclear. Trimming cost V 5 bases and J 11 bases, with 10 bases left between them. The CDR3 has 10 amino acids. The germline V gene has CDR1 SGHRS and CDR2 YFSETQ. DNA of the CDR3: TGCGCCAGCAGAGAGGAATGGGCTTTCTTT. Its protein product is CASREEWAFF.

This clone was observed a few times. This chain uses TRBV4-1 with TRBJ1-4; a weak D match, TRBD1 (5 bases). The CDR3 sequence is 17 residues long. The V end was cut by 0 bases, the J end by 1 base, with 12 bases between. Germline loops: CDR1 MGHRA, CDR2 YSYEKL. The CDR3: CASSQEAGRGTNEKLFF. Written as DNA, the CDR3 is TGCGCCAGCAGCCAAGAGGCGGGGAGGGGAACTAATGAAAAACTGTTTTTT.

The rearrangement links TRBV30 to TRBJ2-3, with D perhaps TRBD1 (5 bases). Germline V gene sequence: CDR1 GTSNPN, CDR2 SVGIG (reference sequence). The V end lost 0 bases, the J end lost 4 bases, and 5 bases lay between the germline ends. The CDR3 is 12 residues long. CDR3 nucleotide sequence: TGTGCCTGGAGTGTCAGGGCAGATACGCAGTATTTT. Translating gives CAWSVRADTQYF.

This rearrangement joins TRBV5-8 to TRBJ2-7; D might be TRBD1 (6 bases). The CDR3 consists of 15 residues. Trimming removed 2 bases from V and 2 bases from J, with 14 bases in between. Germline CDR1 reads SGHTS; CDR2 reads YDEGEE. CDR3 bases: TGTGCCAGCAGCTTACCCCAGGGGAGTGCCTACGAGCAGTACTTC. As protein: CASSLPQGSAYEQYF.

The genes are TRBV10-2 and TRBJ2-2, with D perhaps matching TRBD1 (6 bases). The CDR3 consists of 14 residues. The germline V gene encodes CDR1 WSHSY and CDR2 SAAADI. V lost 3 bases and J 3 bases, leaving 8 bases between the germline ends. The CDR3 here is CASSDGGYTGELFF. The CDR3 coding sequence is TGCGCCAGCAGTGATGGGGGCTACACCGGGGAGCTGTTTTTT.

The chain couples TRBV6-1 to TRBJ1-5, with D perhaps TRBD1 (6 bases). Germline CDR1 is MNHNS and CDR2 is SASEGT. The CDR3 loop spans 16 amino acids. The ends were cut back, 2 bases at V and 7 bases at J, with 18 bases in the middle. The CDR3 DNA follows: TGTGCCAGCAGTGAAATGAGTGGGGGGGCCCTCCAGCCCCAGCATTTT. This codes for CASSEMSGGALQPQHF.

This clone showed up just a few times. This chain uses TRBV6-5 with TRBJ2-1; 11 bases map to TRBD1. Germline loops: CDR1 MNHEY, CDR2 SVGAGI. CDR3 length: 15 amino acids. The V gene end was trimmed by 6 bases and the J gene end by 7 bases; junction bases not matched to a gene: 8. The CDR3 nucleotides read TGTGCCAGCAGCCAAGGACAGGGGGCGGGTAATGAGCAGTTCTTC. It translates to CASSQGQGAGNEQFF.

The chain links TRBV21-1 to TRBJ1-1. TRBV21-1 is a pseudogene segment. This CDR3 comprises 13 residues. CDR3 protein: CAFQGLENTEAFF. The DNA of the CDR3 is TGTGCCTTCCAGGGACTGGAGAACACTGAAGCTTTCTTT.

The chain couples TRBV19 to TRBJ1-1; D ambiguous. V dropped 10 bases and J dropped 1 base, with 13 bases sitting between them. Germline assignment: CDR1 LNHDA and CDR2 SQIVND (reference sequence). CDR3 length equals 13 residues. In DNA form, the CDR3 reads TGTGCCACCCCTGCGGGTCAGAACACTGAAGCTTTCTTT. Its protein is CATPAGQNTEAFF.

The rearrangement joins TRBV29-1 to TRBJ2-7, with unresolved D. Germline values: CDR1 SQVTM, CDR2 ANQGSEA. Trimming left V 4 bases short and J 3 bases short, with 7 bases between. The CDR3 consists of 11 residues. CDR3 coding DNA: TGCAGCGTTGTAAACAGCTACGAGCAGTACTTC. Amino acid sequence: CSVVNSYEQYF.

CDR3 protein: CASSITGTGAYEKLFF. The CDR3 DNA follows: TGTGCCAGCAGCATCACCGGGACAGGGGCTTATGAAAAACTGTTTTTT. The chain employs TRBV7-2 and TRBJ1-4, with TRBD1 matching over 10 bases. Looked up from germline, CDR1 is SGHTA and CDR2 is FQGNSA. CDR3 length: 16 residues. The J segment lost 6 bases and the V segment lost 5 bases, leaving 9 bases of the junction unmatched.

CDR3 DNA: TGTGCCAGCAGCGTAGTCAGGGGAGGGGACACTGAAGCTTTCTTT. It encodes CASSVVRGGDTEAFF. J is TRBJ1-1 and V is TRBV9; a weak D match, TRBD1 (6 bases). This CDR3 contains 15 residues. The V and J ends lost 0 bases and 3 bases respectively, with 12 bases between them. The germline V gene encodes CDR1 SGDLS and CDR2 YYNGEE.

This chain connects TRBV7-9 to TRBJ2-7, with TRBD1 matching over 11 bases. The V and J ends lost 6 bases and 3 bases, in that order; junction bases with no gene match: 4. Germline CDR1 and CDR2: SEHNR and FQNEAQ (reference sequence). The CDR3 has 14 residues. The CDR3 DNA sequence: TGTGCCAGCAGTCCCGGGACAGGGGGCTACGAGCAGTACTTC. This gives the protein CASSPGTGGYEQYF.

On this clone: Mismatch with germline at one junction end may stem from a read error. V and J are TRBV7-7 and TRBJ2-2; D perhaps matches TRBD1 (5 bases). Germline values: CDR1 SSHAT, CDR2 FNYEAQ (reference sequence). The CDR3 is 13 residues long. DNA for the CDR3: TGTGCTAGCAGCCCCCAGGGTTCCGGGGAGCTGTTTTTT. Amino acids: CASSPQGSGELFF.

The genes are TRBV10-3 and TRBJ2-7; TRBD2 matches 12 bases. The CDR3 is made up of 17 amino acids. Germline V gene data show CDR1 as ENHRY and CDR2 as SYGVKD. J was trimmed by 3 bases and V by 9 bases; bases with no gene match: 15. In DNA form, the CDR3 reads TGTGCCATAGGGACTAGCGGGCCAAACCTAGGCGGCTACGAGCAGTACTTC. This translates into CAIGTSGPNLGGYEQYF.

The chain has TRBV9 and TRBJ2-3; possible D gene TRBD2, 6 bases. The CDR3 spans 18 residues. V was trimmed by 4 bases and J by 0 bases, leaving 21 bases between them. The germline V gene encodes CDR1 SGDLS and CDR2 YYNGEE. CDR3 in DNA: TGTGCCAGCAGCCCCCGAATTCCGGGGGAGGCTAGCACAGATACGCAGTATTTT. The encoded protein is CASSPRIPGEASTDTQYF.

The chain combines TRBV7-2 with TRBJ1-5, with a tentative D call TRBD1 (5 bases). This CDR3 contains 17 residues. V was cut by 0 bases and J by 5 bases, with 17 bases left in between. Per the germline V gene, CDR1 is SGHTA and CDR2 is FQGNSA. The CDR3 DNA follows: TGTGCCAGCAGCTTAGCGGACGGGGGGGGGTATCATCAGCCCCAGCATTTT. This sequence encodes CASSLADGGGYHQPQHF.

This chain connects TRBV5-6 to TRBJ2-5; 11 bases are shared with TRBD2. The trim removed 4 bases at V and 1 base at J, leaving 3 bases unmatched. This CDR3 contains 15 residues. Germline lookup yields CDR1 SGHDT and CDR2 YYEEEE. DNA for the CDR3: TGTGCCAGCAGCGCTAGCGGGGGGCCCCAAGAGACCCAGTACTTC. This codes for CASSASGGPQETQYF.

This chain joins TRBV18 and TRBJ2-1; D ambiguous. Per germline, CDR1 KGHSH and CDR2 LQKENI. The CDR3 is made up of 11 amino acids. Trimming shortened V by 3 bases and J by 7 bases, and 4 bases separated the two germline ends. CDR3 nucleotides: TGTGCCAGCTCACCTAATAATGAGCAGTTCTTC. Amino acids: CASSPNNEQFF. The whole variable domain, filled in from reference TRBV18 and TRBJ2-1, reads NAGVMQNPRHLVRRRGQEARLRCSPMKGHSHVYWYRQLPEEGLKFMVYLQKENIIDESGMPKERFSAEFPKEGPSILRIQQVVRGDSAAYFCASSPNNEQFFGPGTRLTVL.

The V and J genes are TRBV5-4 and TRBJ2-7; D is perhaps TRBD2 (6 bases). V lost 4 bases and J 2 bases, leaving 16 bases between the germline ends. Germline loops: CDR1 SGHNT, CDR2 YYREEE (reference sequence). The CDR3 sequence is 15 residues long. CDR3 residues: CASSGAPGEPYEQYF. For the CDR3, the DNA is TGTGCCAGCAGCGGCGCCCCGGGGGAGCCCTACGAGCAGTACTTC.